Listed below are T cell receptor beta chains from one sample, sequenced in a study of T cells in Graves' hyperthyroidism and ophthalmopathy. TCRdb used MiXCR to reprocess the multiplex PCR reads, holding one entry per CDR3 protein. Here the sample spans hundreds of thousands of distinct CDR3 sequences, around 20% being singletons. Sequenced material: blood. These receptors were taken from a man over 45 with Graves' ophthalmopathy. Each CDR3 is given with its conserved first and last residue. The D gene is left open where the match is weak. Size is stated for part of the rows, as once, few or many counts, or as a class when the clone is expanded.

V gene,D gene,CDR3 length,clone size,J gene,CDR3 DNA,CDR3 protein
TRBV20-1,TRBD2,17,few,TRBJ2-3,TGCAGTGCTAGAGATCCGACTAGCGGGGATCTCACAGATACGCAGTATTTT,CSARDPTSGDLTDTQYF
TRBV11-2,NA,14,few,TRBJ1-1,TGTGCCGGCAGCCCCCAGGGGATGAACACTGAAGCTTTCTTT,CAGSPQGMNTEAFF
TRBV5-5,NA,16,NA,TRBJ2-1,TGTGCCAGCAGCTTGAGTGGGGACCTGTCCTACAATGAGCAGTTCTTC,CASSLSGDLSYNEQFF
TRBV6-1,NA,17,few,TRBJ2-1,TGTGCCAGCAGTGAAGGGGCGAGGCTTAGCTCCTACAATGAGCAGTTCTTC,CASSEGARLSSYNEQFF
TRBV6-1,NA,15,few,TRBJ1-2,TGTGCCAGCAGTTCCACCAGGACAACTTTCTATGGCTACACCTTC,CASSSTRTTFYGYTF
TRBV5-1,NA,15,many,TRBJ2-1,TGCGCCAGCAGCTTAACCCTAGCTGGTGCCGATGAGCAGTTCTTC,CASSLTLAGADEQFF
TRBV5-1,TRBD1,17,NA,TRBJ2-1,TGCGCCAGCAGCTTGGCCCGGGACAGCCAATCCTACAATGAGCAGTTCTTC,CASSLARDSQSYNEQFF
TRBV28,TRBD2,16,NA,TRBJ2-4,TGTGCCAGCAGTCCCGGGACTAGCGGGGCCGGGAACATTCAGTACTTC,CASSPGTSGAGNIQYF
TRBV20-1,NA,15,many,TRBJ2-7,TGCAGTGCTAGAGATCGGTTAGGATACTCCTACGAGCAGTACTTC,CSARDRLGYSYEQYF
TRBV5-5,NA,14,few,TRBJ1-6,TGTGCCAGCAGCTCTGGCGACAGGCCCTCAGCCCTCCACTTT,CASSSGDRPSALHF
TRBV30,NA,15,few,TRBJ2-2,TGTGCCTGGAGTTTTATGAACGGGCCAGCCGGGGAGCTGTTTTTT,CAWSFMNGPAGELFF
TRBV30,NA,15,NA,TRBJ2-5,TGTGCCTGGGGATATATTGGGAGGCACCAAGAGACCCAGTACTTC,CAWGYIGRHQETQYF
TRBV24-1,NA,14,NA,TRBJ2-2,TGTGCCACCAGTGTGAGGTCGGGCACCGGGGAGCTGTTTTTT,CATSVRSGTGELFF
TRBV5-4,NA,15,NA,TRBJ1-1,TGTGCCAGCAGCTTGGGGGGCGACATGAACACTGAAGCTTTCTTT,CASSLGGDMNTEAFF
TRBV2,TRBD2,17,many,TRBJ2-2,TGTGCCAGCAGCCAGATACGTGCGGGAGATATCACCGGGGAGCTGTTTTTT,CASSQIRAGDITGELFF